The text below deals with one TCR beta chain. What it binds is unknown. With a much larger clone just one base away, this may be a read error. The time point: sample taken at primary tumor resection. This sample stems from a study of spatial heterogeneity in lung cancer. Study-wide points: Ubiquitous, expanded tumor-derived TCRs were more frequently observed in blood at resection than at follow-up.

J gave up 7 bases and V 5 bases, and 7 bases lay outside the gene matches. The CDR3 runs to 13 residues. Germline CDR1 is DFQATT and CDR2 is SNEGSKA (reference sequence). One entry per CDR3 protein, called by TCRdb with MiXCR from the 5' RACE reads. The sample has under 80,000 distinct CDR3 sequences, approximately 6% seen once. The source of this sequence is a female donor with early-stage non-small cell lung cancer. The sequencing used PBMCs, collected at surgery. The genes are TRBV20-1 and TRBJ1-5, with TRBD1 identical over 8 bases. In DNA form, the CDR3 reads TGCAGTGCTCGCAGGGGGCAAGGACAGCCCCAGCATTTT. Translated, it gives CSARRGQGQPQHF.